The 27 T cell receptor beta chains presented below share a single source sample, sequenced in a study of molecular identifiers for immune sequencing clone quantification. TCRdb reprocessed the PCR reads via MiXCR and lists one record per CDR3 protein. The sample lists under 650,000 distinct CDR3 sequences, just under 20% occurring once. The sequenced sample consisted of naive CD8+ T cells from blood, with Jurkat cell RNA spiked in. Subset described: FACS-sorted CD8+CD4-CCR7+CD45RA+ naive T cells. These receptors originate from a human donor in good health. Some libraries in this study had Jurkat cell RNA spiked in.

The rearrangement joins TRBV6-5 to TRBJ2-2; 10 bases line up with TRBD2. Unmatched junction bases numbered 11, after V lost 8 bases and J lost 2 bases. This CDR3 is 17 amino acids long. Germline V gene sequence: CDR1 MNHEY, CDR2 SVGAGI. CDR3 in amino acids: CASGTSDKYSNTGELFF. The CDR3 DNA is TGTGCCAGCGGGACTAGCGATAAGTACTCTAACACCGGGGAGCTGTTTTTT.

This clonotype was recorded many times. The chain links TRBV29-1 to TRBJ1-2; D is ambiguous. Between the trimmed V and J ends, which lost 5 bases and 0 bases, there was a span of 13 bases. There are 14 residues in the CDR3. In germline, CDR1 is SQVTM, CDR2 ANQGSEA. In nucleotides, the CDR3 is TGCAGCGTTTGGTCTGGCAGTTCTAACTATGGCTACACCTTC. Translated: CSVWSGSSNYGYTF.

A remark on this clonotype: A read error is possible here, since a much larger clone lies one base away. CDR3 region: CVSSDGYTDTQYF. The CDR3 nucleotides are TGCGTCAGCAGTGATGGCTACACAGATACGCAGTATTTT. This rearrangement joins TRBV10-2 to TRBJ2-3, with D unresolved. The CDR3 is 13 residues long. Germline V CDR1 and CDR2: WSHSY, SAAADI.

CDR3 bases: TGTGCCAGTAGTATAGATCTTGAGGACCCGCCGGTC. It translates to CASSIDLEDPPV. The chain couples TRBV19 to TRBJ2-7; no clear D gene. The germline V gene encodes CDR1 LNHDA and CDR2 SQIVND (reference sequence). The CDR3 loop spans 12 amino acids.

This clonotype was seen many times. This chain uses TRBV20-1 with TRBJ2-7; 11 bases agree with TRBD2. The CDR3 spans 15 residues. Per germline, CDR1 DFQATT and CDR2 SNEGSKA (reference sequence). After removal of 2 bases from V and 1 base from J, the junction contained 4 bases not matched to a gene. In DNA form, the CDR3 reads TGCAGTGCTAGAATACTAGCGGGAGAGTCCTACGAGCAGTACTTC. As protein: CSARILAGESYEQYF.

This clonotype has at least ten counts. This rearrangement joins TRBV7-9 to TRBJ1-2; no clear D gene. V dropped 0 bases and J dropped 1 base, with 3 bases sitting between them. Looked up from germline, CDR1 is SEHNR and CDR2 is FQNEAQ (reference sequence). The CDR3 loop spans 13 amino acids. DNA for the CDR3: TGTGCCAGCAGCTTAGCCAGTAACTATGGCTACACCTTC. This sequence encodes CASSLASNYGYTF.

Many counts were recorded for this clonotype. The chain is built from TRBV20-1 and TRBJ1-6; TRBD1 matches at 8 bases. J lost 10 bases, V lost 5 bases, and 7 bases had no gene match. Germline V gene data show CDR1 as DFQATT and CDR2 as SNEGSKA (reference sequence). The CDR3 has 13 residues. CDR3 coding DNA: TGCAGTGCTTTCCCAGGGGGCAGGTCACCCCTCCACTTT. It encodes CSAFPGGRSPLHF.

This clonotype was counted many times. The gene calls are TRBV7-9 and TRBJ2-5, with D unresolved. Germline V gives CDR1 SEHNR, CDR2 FQNEAQ (reference sequence). V lost 5 bases and J 0 bases, leaving 19 bases between the germline ends. The CDR3 has 17 amino acids. The DNA for the CDR3 is TGTGCCAGCAGCCCCGTCGGCCGAGGAGAGGACCAAGAGACCCAGTACTTC. Amino acids: CASSPVGRGEDQETQYF.

This clonotype came up many times. The chain employs TRBV9 and TRBJ2-2; D might be TRBD1 (6 bases). Germline values: CDR1 SGDLS, CDR2 YYNGEE. This CDR3 is 15 amino acids long. Between the trimmed V and J ends, which lost 3 bases and 2 bases, there was a span of 11 bases. CDR3 DNA: TGTGCCAGCAGCGATGGACAGACCAACACCGGGGAGCTGTTTTTT. The encoded protein is CASSDGQTNTGELFF.

This clonotype appeared once. The chain has TRBV6-2 or TRBV6-3 and TRBJ2-1; 14 positions agree with TRBD2. CDR3 length equals 15 residues. Germline V gives CDR1 MNHEY, CDR2 SVGEGT. J was trimmed by 3 bases and V by 8 bases; bases with no gene match: 3. The CDR3 here is CASLTSGRDYNEQFF. The CDR3 DNA is TGTGCCAGCCTGACTAGCGGGAGGGACTACAATGAGCAGTTCTTC.

Details on this clonotype: At one boundary the junction diverges from the germline segment, which might be a read error. V usage is TRBV10-2 and J usage is TRBJ2-3, with 10 positions matching TRBD1. Germline V gene lookup returns CDR1 WSHSY and CDR2 SAAADI. The CDR3 runs 16 residues. The CDR3 nucleotides are TGCTCCAGCAGCTCCCCGGGACAGGGGATTTCAGATACGCAGTATTTT. It encodes CSSSSPGQGISDTQYF.

This clonotype has ten or more counts. This sequence joins TRBV10-3 and TRBJ2-7; tentatively, D is TRBD2 (6 bases). Per the germline V gene, CDR1 is ENHRY and CDR2 is SYGVKD. This CDR3 has 16 amino acids. Trimming cost V 0 bases and J 6 bases, with 18 bases left between them. CDR3 in DNA: TGTGCCATCAGTGAGTCAGGTGTCGGGGGTCCGTTCGAGCAGTACTTC. Amino acids: CAISESGVGGPFEQYF.

The rearrangement links TRBV13 to TRBJ2-7; tentatively, D is TRBD1 or TRBD2 (7 bases each). The CDR3 has 14 amino acids. Germline values: CDR1 PRHDT, CDR2 FYEKMQ (reference sequence). V lost 5 bases and J 2 bases, leaving 13 bases between the germline ends. CDR3 bases: TGTGCCAGCAGCCAACAGGGGAGGGCCTACGAGCAGTACTTC. This gives the protein CASSQQGRAYEQYF.

This clonotype was detected many times. The chain links TRBV7-8 to TRBJ2-7, with TRBD2 identical over 13 bases. Germline CDR1 and CDR2: SGHVS and FQNEAQ. The CDR3 is 17 residues long. V was pared by 1 base and J by 3 bases, with 6 bases of the junction left unmatched. The CDR3 loop is CASSLGARLAGGYEQYF. CDR3 DNA sequence: TGTGCCAGCAGCTTAGGGGCTAGACTAGCGGGGGGCTACGAGCAGTACTTC.

The chain is built from TRBV12-3 or TRBV12-4 and TRBJ1-6; the match to TRBD1 covers 7 bases. Trimming cost V 5 bases and J 9 bases; bases outside gene matches: 4. This CDR3 region has 13 residues. The CDR3 nucleotides are TGTGCCAGCAGTCAAAACAGGGGTTCACCCCTCCACTTT. It specifies CASSQNRGSPLHF.

This clonotype was detected many times. The chain uses TRBV7-8 and TRBJ1-1; the D gene is possibly TRBD1 (6 bases). V was trimmed by 5 bases and J by 3 bases, leaving 13 bases between them. CDR1 is SGHVS and CDR2 is FQNEAQ in the germline V gene. The CDR3 length is 14 residues. The CDR3 DNA reads TGTGCCAGCAGCCTGGGGGGCCTGGACACTGAAGCTTTCTTT. Translation: CASSLGGLDTEAFF.

This clonotype was seen ten or more times. The V call is TRBV7-9, the J call TRBJ1-5; tentative D call: TRBD1 (6 bases). This CDR3 comprises 16 residues. Germline CDR1 is SEHNR and CDR2 is FQNEAQ (reference sequence). Trimming left V 2 bases short and J 5 bases short, with 16 bases between. CDR3 sequence (DNA): TGTGCCAGCAGCTTATCAGTACAGGGACGGGATCAGCCCCAGCATTTT. It translates to CASSLSVQGRDQPQHF. Filled out from reference TRBV7-9 and TRBJ1-5, the complete variable domain reads DTGVSQNPRHKITKRGQNVTFRCDPISEHNRLYWYRQTLGQGPEFLTYFQNEAQLEKSRLLSDRFSAERPKGSFSTLEIQRTEQGDSAMYLCASSLSVQGRDQPQHFGDGTRLSIL.

This clonotype came up many times. The CDR3 nucleotides read TGTGCCAGCAGGGATGGACAGGGACCCCCAGCGCAGTACTTC. Amino acids: CASRDGQGPPAQYF. The rearrangement joins TRBV27 to TRBJ2-7; 8 bases line up with TRBD1. Per the germline V gene, CDR1 is MNHEY and CDR2 is SMNVEV (reference sequence). This CDR3 has 14 residues. V lost 6 bases and J lost 9; bases outside the gene matches: 13.

About this clonotype: A read error may be the cause here, since a much bigger clone is one base away. No conserved phenylalanine or tryptophan is present at the end of the CDR3, so a read error is the likely explanation. The gene calls are TRBV28 and TRBJ1-1; TRBD1 might be the D (5 bases). Germline V lookup: CDR1 MDHEN, CDR2 SYDVKM. The CDR3 runs 13 residues. Trimming cost V 8 bases and J 4 bases, with 14 bases left between them. CDR3 loop: CASSFSQGTEAFS. CDR3 bases: TGTGCCAGCTCTTTTTCGCAGGGCACTGAAGCTTTCTCT.

A word on this clonotype: A much larger clone lies a single base off, so this may be a read error. The chain links TRBV3-1 to TRBJ2-3; unclear D gene. Germline CDR1 and CDR2: LGHDT and YNNKEL (reference sequence). Trimming took 0 bases from V and 6 from J, leaving 13 bases between them. The CDR3 contains 15 residues. The CDR3 DNA reads as TGTGCCAGCAGCCAAGAGACACTTTCTGGCGATACGCAGTATTTT. Translating it yields CASSQETLSGDTQYF.

This clonotype was seen ten or more times. The rearrangement links TRBV27 to TRBJ2-6; no clear D. This CDR3 comprises 16 residues. Between the trimmed V and J ends, which lost 6 bases and 0 bases, there was a span of 12 bases. In germline, CDR1 is MNHEY, CDR2 SMNVEV (reference sequence). CDR3 in DNA: TGTGCCAGCAGCATATTAACACCCTCTGGGGCCAACGTCCTGACTTTC. This encodes CASSILTPSGANVLTF.

A single count supports this clonotype. This may stem from a read error, because a much larger clone lies one nucleotide away. The V call is TRBV29-1, the J call TRBJ1-2, with a possible D match to TRBD1 (6 bases). Germline V gene sequence: CDR1 SQVTM, CDR2 ANQGSEA. Trimming left V 3 bases short and J 3 bases short, with 11 bases between. The CDR3 length is 13 residues. The CDR3 sequence: CSVEWGRDYGYTF. The DNA of the CDR3 is TGCAGCGTTGAGTGGGGGCGCGACTATGGCTACACCTTC.

At least ten counts were recorded for this clonotype. The chain couples TRBV13 to TRBJ2-7, with TRBD1 identical over 10 bases. This CDR3 is built from 14 residues. V trimming: 4 bases; J trimming: 5 bases; junction bases outside the gene matches: 5. Germline V gives CDR1 PRHDT, CDR2 FYEKMQ (reference sequence). The CDR3 spells CASSYSDRGHEQYF. CDR3 nucleotide sequence: TGTGCCAGCAGCTATAGCGACAGGGGGCACGAGCAGTACTTC.

Comments on this clonotype: A read error may be the cause here, since a much bigger clone is one base away. The rearrangement links TRBV5-1 to TRBJ2-5; TRBD2 might be the D (6 bases). The CDR3 runs 18 residues. Deletions cut 3 bases from V and 4 bases from J, with 25 bases between. Germline V lookup: CDR1 SGHRS, CDR2 YFSETQ. Here the CDR3 reads CASSSAAEGPGRGETQYF. The CDR3 DNA reads as TGCGCCAGCAGCTCGGCCGCGGAGGGTCCGGGCCGGGGAGAGACCCAGTACTTC.

This clonotype was counted at least ten times. The rearrangement links TRBV18 to TRBJ2-1; maybe TRBD1 (6 bases). CDR3 size: 15 residues. V gave up 3 bases and J gave up 4 bases, with 13 bases separating them. Germline V gene lookup returns CDR1 KGHSH and CDR2 LQKENI. CDR3 sequence: CASSPPGTSYNEQFF. CDR3 DNA: TGTGCCAGCTCACCGCCCGGGACAAGTTACAATGAGCAGTTCTTC.

This clonotype showed up just a few times. The chain links TRBV21-1 to TRBJ1-2. TRBV21-1 is a pseudogene. This CDR3 has 16 amino acids. The CDR3 spells CASRIDPEEPNYGYTF. CDR3 nucleotide sequence: TGTGCCAGCAGGATCGACCCAGAGGAGCCCAACTATGGCTACACCTTC.

This clonotype was detected a few times. J is TRBJ2-7 and V is TRBV20-1, with 8 bases aligning to TRBD1. After removal of 3 bases from V and 4 bases from J, the junction contained 8 bases not matched to a gene. CDR3 length: 14 amino acids. CDR1 and CDR2 from the germline V gene are DFQATT and SNEGSKA (reference sequence). This chain's CDR3 is CSASDRTGRYEQYF. As DNA, the CDR3 is TGCAGTGCTAGCGATCGGACAGGGAGGTACGAGCAGTACTTC.